The entry below gives a single TCR beta chain sequence along with its context. It lacks a known antigen. Base-call qualities are not available, and no considerably larger clone is one nucleotide away. The source of the sample is a study of blood T cell repertoires in COVID-19 (dated by TCRdb to about 2020). A note on the overall study: Samples covering the acute and convalescent phases of COVID-19 were provided by collaborators in the United States, Italy and Spain. The prospective study material was composed of cDNA or gDNA derived from T cells, B-cell-depleted T cells, or PBMCs. Subjects who had been exposed to COVID-19, were actively infected with it, or had recovered from it provided the deeply sampled blood TCRbeta repertoires that made up the dataset. A freely available public database, intended as a resource for researchers studying the immune response to SARS-CoV-2, is where the repertoires were released. Samples were obtained from the ongoing ImmuneRACE study (first 160 participants) and from about 1,300 subjects provided by 6 global collaborators. The sample metadata nearly always contained a de-identified subject ID, COVID-19 status, age in years and sex. Where available, HLA class I and class II types were obtained from metadata supplied by the sample provider rather than from assay-based typing.

The immunoSEQ Assay, a bias-controlled multiplex PCR, was used to amplify TCRbeta CDR3 regions from genomic DNA. The authors processed their data as follows. The number of nucleated cells in each sample was estimated from the amplification of reference gene primers within the assay. Sequence reads were collapsed and filtered to measure the absolute abundance of every unique TCRbeta CDR3 rearrangement. Productive Simpson clonality was computed per sample as the square root of Simpson's diversity index over productive rearrangements. TCRdb obtained this table from immuneACCESS and retained in-frame rearrangements with V and J assigned. These tables miss some clones; where compared with another copy, unresolved V genes account for less than half of the shortfall, and the remainder is unexplained. V and J calls and clone size are given by that table; D and trimming were obtained from the DNA. In all, the sample holds approximately 350,000 clones, and less than 90% of those were seen once. The ten biggest clones cover 5% to 6% of the sample.

In the prospective study, participants were about 18 to 95 years old, resided in under 30 geographic areas of the United States, and were enrolled through a virtual design. In the prospective study, cohorts were assigned on the basis of participant-reported clinical history obtained from a screening survey and a study questionnaire. ImmuneRACE Cohort 3 recovered participants were defined by two consecutive negative NP/OP PCR tests, healthcare professional clearance, or symptom resolution. In the prospective study, whole blood, serum and a nasopharyngeal or oropharyngeal swab were collected from each participant by mobile phlebotomists. Additional blood draws and questionnaires over a 2-month period could optionally be provided by prospective study participants. Before DNA extraction, prospective study blood samples were shipped either frozen or at room temperature. V drops 6 bases and J drops 7 bases, leaving 15 bases in between. There are 13 amino acids in the CDR3, from cysteine to phenylalanine inclusive. The entry retains the CDR3 DNA only, 39 bases that are in frame from base 1. According to the germline V gene, CDR1 reads MNHEY and CDR2 reads SVGAGI.

The study at large found these results: Clinical and demographic metadata were provided uncurated, with the amount varying by source and participant.

This TCR was recovered from a woman between 50 and 59 years old who had recovered from COVID-19. The receptor chain draws on TRBV6-5 and TRBJ1-2, with the D segment identity uncertain. Specimen: PBMCs or T cells enriched from blood (not recorded which). The encoded CDR3 is CASRPRLIGGYTF. The base sequence is TGTGCCAGCAGACCGCGGTTGATCGGTGGCTACACCTTC.